Below are 27 T cell receptor beta chains sequenced from a single sample in a study of T-cell reconstitution after alpha-beta-depleted transplantation in children. A library of TCRbeta sequences, prepared with unique molecular identifiers, was generated. TCRdb passed the PCR reads through MiXCR, listing each CDR3 protein once. The sample has 800,000 to 1,000,000 distinct CDR3 sequences, under 30% seen once; the top ten hold 25% to 35%. The input for sequencing was PBMCs, mostly from graft donor cells, taken 360 days after TCRalphabeta/CD19-depleted stem cell transplant. The source is a boy under two years old who had a stem cell transplant for SCID, so the T cells may come from the graft donor.

In its sample, this clonotype was seen a few times. The gene calls are TRBV12-3 or TRBV12-4 and TRBJ2-7, with 8 nucleotides matching TRBD1. The CDR3 has 18 residues. V lost 6 bases and J lost 2; bases outside the gene matches: 18. This CDR3 is CASRSGDPYRGSTYEQYF. The CDR3 bases are TGTGCCAGCAGATCGGGCGACCCGTACAGGGGGTCGACCTACGAGCAGTACTTC.

This clonotype was observed a few times. This chain uses TRBV12-3 or TRBV12-4 with TRBJ1-1, with a possible D match to TRBD1 (5 bases). V was cut by 2 bases and J by 0 bases, with 13 bases left in between. The CDR3 totals 16 residues. The CDR3 DNA is TGTGCCAGCAGTTTACGGGGCCTAGGGTTGAACACTGAAGCTTTCTTT. Protein sequence: CASSLRGLGLNTEAFF.

The chain has TRBV4-1 and TRBJ1-5; D remains unclear. The germline V gene encodes CDR1 MGHRA and CDR2 YSYEKL. This CDR3 has 13 amino acids. V lost 0 bases and J lost 6, with 6 bases in between. This CDR3 is CASSQEVLQPQHF. In nucleotides, the CDR3 is TGCGCCAGCAGCCAAGAGGTCCTTCAGCCCCAGCATTTT.

This clonotype has ten or more counts. The V and J genes are TRBV7-9 and TRBJ1-2, with 10 bases lining up with TRBD1. This CDR3 contains 14 residues. CDR1 SEHNR and CDR2 FQNEAQ come from the germline V gene (reference sequence). V dropped 4 bases and J dropped 4; count of bases not matched to a gene: 3. The DNA of the CDR3 is TGTGCCAGCAGCTCCAGGACAGGGGGCTATGGCTACACCTTC. It specifies CASSSRTGGYGYTF.

In regard to this clonotype: One junction end disagrees with the germline gene, perhaps due to a read error. V is TRBV28 and J is TRBJ2-5; D is unresolved. Germline-derived CDR1 and CDR2 are MDHEN and SYDVKM. This CDR3 spans 15 amino acids. CDR3 residues: CASSLQPTIQGTQYF. The CDR3, as DNA: TGTGCCAGCAGTTTACAGCCAACTATCCAAGGGACCCAGTACTTC.

This clonotype came up a few times. The V gene is TRBV29-1, the J gene TRBJ2-2, with D perhaps matching TRBD1 (6 bases). Germline CDR1 and CDR2: SQVTM and ANQGSEA. This CDR3 spans 12 amino acids. V was clipped by 5 bases and J by 5 bases, with 9 bases between them. The DNA of the CDR3 is TGCAGCGTTTGGCAGGGGACCGGGGAGCTGTTTTTT. Protein sequence: CSVWQGTGELFF.

This clonotype was observed a handful of times. The chain employs TRBV15 and TRBJ2-5, with 9 bases that match TRBD2. The germline CDR1 and CDR2 sequences are LNHNV and YYDKDF (reference sequence). The ends lost 0 bases at V and 4 bases at J; junction bases unmatched: 6. The CDR3 length is 16 residues. The CDR3 coding sequence is TGTGCCACCAGCAGAGATAGGGGACTAGCCCCAGAGACCCAGTACTTC. It is translated as CATSRDRGLAPETQYF.

As DNA, the CDR3 is TGTGCCAGCAGCCCCATTGGGGCAGGGAAGAACACTGAAGCTTTCTTT. This codes for CASSPIGAGKNTEAFF. The rearrangement uses TRBV3-1 and TRBJ1-1; tentative D call: TRBD1 (5 bases). The germline V gene has CDR1 LGHDT and CDR2 YNNKEL (reference sequence). The CDR3 consists of 16 residues. Trimming removed 4 bases from V and 1 base from J, with 16 bases in between.

The chain links TRBV10-3 to TRBJ1-1, with D possibly matching TRBD1 (5 bases). V lost 0 bases, J lost 2 bases, and 10 bases lay in between. The CDR3 covers 15 residues. Germline CDR1 and CDR2: ENHRY and SYGVKD. In DNA, the CDR3 is TGTGCCATCAGTGAGTCAGGGGCGGCTAACACTGAAGCTTTCTTT. Its protein product is CAISESGAANTEAFF.

This clonotype was recorded a few times. The CDR3 loop is CASSLMTRTGELFF. CDR3 in DNA: TGTGCCAGCAGCTTGATGACTCGCACCGGGGAGCTGTTTTTT. The chain is built from TRBV5-5 and TRBJ2-2; D is unresolved. Germline V gives CDR1 SGHKS, CDR2 YYEKEE (reference sequence). Trimming pared 1 base from V and 4 bases from J, leaving 8 bases between. CDR3 size: 14 residues.

The J gene is TRBJ2-2, the V gene TRBV7-9, with TRBD1 identical over 9 bases. The CDR3 totals 17 residues. Germline assignment: CDR1 SEHNR and CDR2 FQNEAQ (reference sequence). The V segment lost 5 bases and the J segment 1 base; nucleotides outside the gene matches: 8. CDR3 DNA: TGTGCCAGCAGCCACCGGACAGGGGTCGGGAACACCGGGGAGCTGTTTTTT. Translation gives CASSHRTGVGNTGELFF.

This clonotype was seen a few times. This rearrangement joins TRBV6-2 or TRBV6-3 to TRBJ2-3; 8 bases line up with TRBD2. The germline CDR1 and CDR2 sequences are MNHEY and SVGEGT. The V gene end was trimmed by 5 bases and the J gene end by 6 bases; junction bases not matched to a gene: 7. This CDR3 region has 14 residues. Written as DNA, the CDR3 is TGTGCCAGCAGTAACCGGGGGGGCCGGGATACGCAGTATTTT. It yields the protein CASSNRGGRDTQYF.

This chain connects TRBV5-6 to TRBJ2-4; 9 nucleotides line up with TRBD2. The CDR3 length is 16 residues. CDR1 and CDR2 from the germline V gene are SGHDT and YYEEEE. Unmatched junction bases numbered 7, after V lost 0 bases and J lost 6 bases. The CDR3 here is CASSLAAGGPGNIQYF. The CDR3 nucleotides are TGTGCCAGCAGCTTGGCCGCGGGGGGGCCCGGAAACATTCAGTACTTC.

This clonotype turned up a few times. This chain links TRBV4-1 with TRBJ2-4, with D perhaps assigned TRBD1 or TRBD2 (5 bases each). This CDR3 has 21 residues. Germline assignment: CDR1 MGHRA and CDR2 YSYEKL. V shed 5 bases and J shed 0 bases, with 29 bases lying between them. This CDR3 reads CASSVSRGREGPDLAKNIQYF. As DNA, the CDR3 is TGCGCCAGCAGCGTCAGCCGGGGCAGGGAAGGACCTGACCTAGCCAAAAACATTCAGTACTTC.

J is TRBJ2-2 and V is TRBV12-3 or TRBV12-4; 12 bases fit TRBD1. There are 14 residues in the CDR3. After removal of 8 bases from V and 7 bases from J, the junction contained 5 bases not matched to a gene. The CDR3 DNA is TGTGCCAGCGGGGACAGGGGGCGCGACGGGGAGCTGTTTTTT. It specifies CASGDRGRDGELFF.

The table lists this clonotype with a few counts. Written as DNA, the CDR3 is TGTGCCACCAGCAACGGGGGGGCTTACAATGAGCAGTTCTTC. Translated, it gives CATSNGGAYNEQFF. The chain employs TRBV15 and TRBJ2-1; 8 bases match TRBD2. The germline CDR1 and CDR2 sequences are LNHNV and YYDKDF (reference sequence). The V gene end was trimmed by 4 bases and the J gene end by 4 bases; junction bases not matched to a gene: 3. The CDR3 runs 14 residues. Based on the CDR3 plus reference TRBV15 and TRBJ2-1, the full variable domain is DAMVIQNPRYQVTQFGKPVTLSCSQTLNHNVMYWYQQKSSQAPKLLFHYYDKDFNNEADTPDNFQSRRPNTSFCFLDIRSPGLGDTAMYLCATSNGGAYNEQFFGPGTRLTVL.

There are a few counts of this clonotype. V usage is TRBV9 and J usage is TRBJ2-1; no clear D gene. The CDR3 loop spans 16 amino acids. Germline values: CDR1 SGDLS, CDR2 YYNGEE. The ends were cut back, 0 bases at V and 6 bases at J, with 16 bases in the middle. The chain's CDR3 is CASSVDGRLVGNEQFF. The DNA for the CDR3 is TGTGCCAGCAGCGTAGATGGACGGCTTGTAGGCAATGAGCAGTTCTTC.

The rearrangement links TRBV7-9 to TRBJ2-4, with 7 bases identical to TRBD1. Per germline, CDR1 SEHNR and CDR2 FQNEAQ (reference sequence). Trimming removed 4 bases from V and 9 bases from J; junction bases left unmatched: 9. CDR3 length: 14 residues. The CDR3 here is CASSSGTEGSIQYF. CDR3 in DNA: TGTGCCAGCAGCTCCGGGACAGAGGGGAGCATTCAGTACTTC.

This clonotype has more than one count but fewer than ten. This rearrangement joins TRBV20-1 to TRBJ2-7; TRBD2 matches at 10 bases. V gave up 3 bases and J gave up 5 bases; unmatched junction bases: 7. CDR3 length equals 14 residues. Germline V lookup: CDR1 DFQATT, CDR2 SNEGSKA (reference sequence). For the CDR3, the DNA is TGCAGTGCTAGGTCACTAGCGGGGCTCGACGAGCAGTACTTC. Encoded protein: CSARSLAGLDEQYF.

There are a few counts of this clonotype. The rearrangement joins TRBV20-1 to TRBJ1-3; 7 bases are a match to TRBD1. The CDR3 is 13 amino acids. Germline V gene lookup returns CDR1 DFQATT and CDR2 SNEGSKA (reference sequence). The V gene end was trimmed by 5 bases and the J gene end by 6 bases; junction bases not matched to a gene: 7. CDR3 region: CSAFDRVKNTIYF. The CDR3 DNA sequence: TGCAGTGCTTTTGACAGGGTGAAAAACACCATATATTTT.

The genes are TRBV4-1 and TRBJ2-3, with D unresolved. The germline V gene has CDR1 MGHRA and CDR2 YSYEKL. V was trimmed by 1 base and J by 2 bases, leaving 22 bases between them. The CDR3 sequence is 19 residues long. The CDR3 here is CASSQVWLWTDHHTDTQYF. In DNA, the CDR3 is TGCGCCAGCAGCCAAGTATGGTTATGGACCGACCATCACACAGATACGCAGTATTTT.

This clonotype occurred a few times. The chain recombines TRBV6-1 with TRBJ2-7, with a tentative D call TRBD1 (6 bases). The CDR3 runs 15 residues. Germline-derived CDR1 and CDR2 are MNHNS and SASEGT. Deletions cut 7 bases from V and 6 bases from J, with 22 bases between. The CDR3 loop reads CASMGYQGETGEQYF. The CDR3 coding sequence is TGTGCCAGCATGGGGTACCAAGGGGAGACAGGCGAGCAGTACTTC.

V gene TRBV5-1 combines with J gene TRBJ2-2; perhaps TRBD2 as D (5 bases). Trimming cost V 1 base and J 5 bases, with 15 bases left between them. This CDR3 comprises 16 residues. The V gene's germline CDR1 is SGHRS and CDR2 YFSETQ. The DNA for the CDR3 is TGCGCCAGCAGCTTGAGAGGGTCATCGGGGACCGGGGAGCTGTTTTTT. As protein: CASSLRGSSGTGELFF. The full variable domain, completed using reference TRBV5-1 and TRBJ2-2, is KAGVTQTPRYLIKTRGQQVTLSCSPISGHRSVSWYQQTPGQGLQFLFEYFSETQRNKGNFPGRFSGRQFSNSRSEMNVSTLELGDSALYLCASSLRGSSGTGELFFGEGSRLTVL.

This clonotype was detected only a few times. The V and J genes are TRBV5-1 and TRBJ1-1; 11 nucleotides align to TRBD1. The CDR3 is made up of 15 amino acids. The V segment lost 1 base and the J segment 7 bases; nucleotides outside the gene matches: 6. Per the germline V gene, CDR1 is SGHRS and CDR2 is YFSETQ. The CDR3 DNA sequence: TGCGCCAGCAGCTTGATAGGGACAGGGGGATTTGAAGCTTTCTTT. Encoded protein: CASSLIGTGGFEAFF.

J is TRBJ2-5 and V is TRBV5-1; 10 bases map to TRBD2. Germline CDR1 SGHRS, CDR2 YFSETQ. The length of the CDR3 is 16 residues. The trim removed 4 bases at V and 5 bases at J, leaving 11 bases unmatched. The CDR3 DNA follows: TGCGCCAGCAGCCTAGCGGGGGCGGGGCTATACGAGACCCAGTACTTC. It translates to CASSLAGAGLYETQYF.

This clonotype was recorded a few times. The CDR3 reads CASSFGGYQPQHF. In DNA form, the CDR3 reads TGTGCCAGCAGCTTCGGGGGTTATCAGCCCCAGCATTTT. V is TRBV5-6 and J is TRBJ1-5; perhaps TRBD1 as D (5 bases). The CDR3 covers 13 residues. Trimming shortened V by 2 bases and J by 5 bases, and 8 bases separated the two germline ends. Germline V gene sequence: CDR1 SGHDT, CDR2 YYEEEE.

At least ten counts were recorded for this clonotype. The genes are TRBV6-6 and TRBJ2-3, with D uncertain. This CDR3 has 12 amino acids. Trimming pared 2 bases from V and 2 bases from J, leaving 2 bases between. Germline assignment: CDR1 MNHNY and CDR2 SVGAGI (reference sequence). CDR3 sequence reads: CASSYPTDTQYF. The CDR3 coding sequence is TGTGCCAGCAGTTACCCCACAGATACGCAGTATTTT.